A single T cell receptor beta chain is shown here with its context. Sequenced by immunoSEQ multiplex PCR; TCRdb stores in-frame clones only, minus some. The sample lists roughly 150,000 clones, 80% to 85% occurring once. This CDR3 has 15 residues. The V gene lost 1 base and the J gene lost 3 bases, with 10 bases spanning the gap. Germline values: CDR1 SGHDN, CDR2 FVKESK. This sample is part of a study of blood T cell repertoires in COVID-19. Turning to the study itself: The United States, Italy and Spain were the sources of the acute and convalescent COVID-19 samples.

The chain uses TRBV14 and TRBJ2-1; possibly TRBD1 for D (6 bases). The TCR was taken from a man between 65 and 85 years old who had been exposed to COVID-19. The sample taken for sequencing was PBMCs or T cells enriched from blood (not recorded which). The CDR3 is CASSQGGQVYNEQFF. CDR3 coding DNA: TGTGCCAGCAGCCAAGGGGGGCAGGTCTACAATGAGCAGTTCTTC.